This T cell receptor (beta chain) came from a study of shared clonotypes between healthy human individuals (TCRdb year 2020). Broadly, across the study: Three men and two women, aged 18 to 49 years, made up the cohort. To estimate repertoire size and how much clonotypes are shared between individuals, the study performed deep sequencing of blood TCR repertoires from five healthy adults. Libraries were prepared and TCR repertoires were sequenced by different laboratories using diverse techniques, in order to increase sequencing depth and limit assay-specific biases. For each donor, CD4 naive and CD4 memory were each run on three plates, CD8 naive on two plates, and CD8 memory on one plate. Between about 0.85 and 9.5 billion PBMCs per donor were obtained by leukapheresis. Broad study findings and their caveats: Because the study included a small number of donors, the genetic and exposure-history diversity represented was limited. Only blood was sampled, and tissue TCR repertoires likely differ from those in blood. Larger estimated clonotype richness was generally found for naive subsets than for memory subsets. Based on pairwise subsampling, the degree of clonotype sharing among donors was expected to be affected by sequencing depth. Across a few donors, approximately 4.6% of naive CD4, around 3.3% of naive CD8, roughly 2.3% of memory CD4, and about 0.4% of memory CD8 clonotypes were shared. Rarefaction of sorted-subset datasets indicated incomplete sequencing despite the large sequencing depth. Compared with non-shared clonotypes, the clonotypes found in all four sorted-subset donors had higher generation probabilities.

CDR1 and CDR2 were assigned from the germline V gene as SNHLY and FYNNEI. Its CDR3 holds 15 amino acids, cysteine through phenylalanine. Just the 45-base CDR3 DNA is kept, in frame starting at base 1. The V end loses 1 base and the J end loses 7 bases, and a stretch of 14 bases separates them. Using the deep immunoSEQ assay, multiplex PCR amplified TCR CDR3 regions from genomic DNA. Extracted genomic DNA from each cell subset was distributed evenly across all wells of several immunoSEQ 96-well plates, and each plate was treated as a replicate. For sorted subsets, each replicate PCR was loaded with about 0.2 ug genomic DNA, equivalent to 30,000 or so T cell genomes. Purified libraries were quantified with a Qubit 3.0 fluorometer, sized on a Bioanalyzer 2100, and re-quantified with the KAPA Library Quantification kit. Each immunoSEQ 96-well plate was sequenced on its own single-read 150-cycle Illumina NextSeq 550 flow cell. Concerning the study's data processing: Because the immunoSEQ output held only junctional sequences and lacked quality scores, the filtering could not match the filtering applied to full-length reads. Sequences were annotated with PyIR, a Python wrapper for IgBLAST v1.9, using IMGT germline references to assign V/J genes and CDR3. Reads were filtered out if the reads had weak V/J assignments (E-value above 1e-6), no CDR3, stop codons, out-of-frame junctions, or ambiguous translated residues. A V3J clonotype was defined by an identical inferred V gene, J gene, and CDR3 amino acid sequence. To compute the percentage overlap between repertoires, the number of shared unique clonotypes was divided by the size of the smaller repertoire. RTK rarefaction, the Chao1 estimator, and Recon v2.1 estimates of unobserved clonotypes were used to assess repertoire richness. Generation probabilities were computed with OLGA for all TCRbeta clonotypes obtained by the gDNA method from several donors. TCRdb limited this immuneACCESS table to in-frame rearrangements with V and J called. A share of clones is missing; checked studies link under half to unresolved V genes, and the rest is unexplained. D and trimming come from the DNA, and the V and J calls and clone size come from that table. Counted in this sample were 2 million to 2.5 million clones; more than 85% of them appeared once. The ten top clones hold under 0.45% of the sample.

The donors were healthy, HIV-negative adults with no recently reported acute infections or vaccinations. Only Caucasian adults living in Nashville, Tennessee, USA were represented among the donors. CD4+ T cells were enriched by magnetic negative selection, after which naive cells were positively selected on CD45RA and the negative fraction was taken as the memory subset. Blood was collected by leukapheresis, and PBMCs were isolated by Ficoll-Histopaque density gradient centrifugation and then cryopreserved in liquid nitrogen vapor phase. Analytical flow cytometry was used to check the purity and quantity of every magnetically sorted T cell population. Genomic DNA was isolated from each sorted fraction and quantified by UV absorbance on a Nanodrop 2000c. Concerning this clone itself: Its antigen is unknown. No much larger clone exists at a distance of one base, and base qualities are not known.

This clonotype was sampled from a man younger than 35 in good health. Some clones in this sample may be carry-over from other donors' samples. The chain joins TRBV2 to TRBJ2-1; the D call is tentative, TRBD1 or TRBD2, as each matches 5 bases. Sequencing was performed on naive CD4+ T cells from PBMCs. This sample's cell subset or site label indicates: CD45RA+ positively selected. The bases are TGTGCCAGCAGTGAAGAAGGGCCTTGGGGGAATGAGCAGTTCTTC. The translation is CASSEEGPWGNEQFF.